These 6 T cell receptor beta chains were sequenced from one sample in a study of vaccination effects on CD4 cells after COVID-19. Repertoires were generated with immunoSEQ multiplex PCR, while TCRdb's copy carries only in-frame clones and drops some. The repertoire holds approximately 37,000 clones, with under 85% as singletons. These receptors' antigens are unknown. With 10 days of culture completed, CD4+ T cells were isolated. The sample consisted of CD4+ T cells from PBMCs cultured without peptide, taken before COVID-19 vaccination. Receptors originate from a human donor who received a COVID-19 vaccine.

This chain's CDR3 is CSAGTQDEQYF. DNA of the CDR3: TGCAGTGCTGGCACACAGGACGAGCAGTACTTC. The genes are TRBV20-1 and TRBJ2-7; D is possibly TRBD1 (5 bases). V was trimmed by 5 bases and J by 5 bases, leaving 10 bases between them. The germline CDR1 and CDR2 sequences are DFQATT and SNEGSKA (reference sequence). The CDR3 is made up of 11 amino acids.

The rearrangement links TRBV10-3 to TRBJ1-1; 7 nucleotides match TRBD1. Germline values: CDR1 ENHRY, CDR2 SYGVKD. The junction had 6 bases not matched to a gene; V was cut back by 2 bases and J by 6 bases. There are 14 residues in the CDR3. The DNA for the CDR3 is TGTGCCATCAGTGAGGGCAGGGGGAGAGCTGAAGCTTTCTTT. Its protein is CAISEGRGRAEAFF.

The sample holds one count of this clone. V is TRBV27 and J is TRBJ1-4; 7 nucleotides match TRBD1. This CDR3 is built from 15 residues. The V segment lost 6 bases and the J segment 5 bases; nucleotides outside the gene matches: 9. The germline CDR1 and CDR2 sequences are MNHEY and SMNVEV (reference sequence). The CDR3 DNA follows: TGTGCCAGCAGCAAGAACAGGGGCACCAATGAAAAACTGTTTTTT. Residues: CASSKNRGTNEKLFF.

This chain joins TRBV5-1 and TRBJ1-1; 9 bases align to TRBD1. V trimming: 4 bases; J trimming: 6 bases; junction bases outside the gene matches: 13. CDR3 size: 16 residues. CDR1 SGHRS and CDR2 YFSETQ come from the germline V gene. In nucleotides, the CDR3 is TGCGCCAGCAGCCCGGGACAGGGAGTAGTGTTTGCTGAAGCTTTCTTT. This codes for CASSPGQGVVFAEAFF.

The CDR3 nucleotides are TGTGCCAGCAGCTCCGGGGTAGGTGAGCAGTTCTTC. The encoded protein is CASSSGVGEQFF. The chain has TRBV11-2 and TRBJ2-1, with D perhaps matching TRBD2 (5 bases). With 4 bases removed from V and 9 bases from J, the gap between germline ends came to 10 bases. Germline loops: CDR1 SGHAT, CDR2 FQNNGV. The CDR3 extends over 12 amino acids.

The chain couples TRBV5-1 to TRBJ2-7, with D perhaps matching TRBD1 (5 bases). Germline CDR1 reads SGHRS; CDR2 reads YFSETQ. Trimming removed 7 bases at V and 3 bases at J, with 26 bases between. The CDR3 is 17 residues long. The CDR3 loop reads CASSTYPNLQGFYEQYF. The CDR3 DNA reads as TGCGCCAGCTCCACCTACCCTAACCTCCAGGGTTTCTACGAGCAGTACTTC.